This paragraph reports one T cell receptor (beta chain). The antigen this receptor binds is unknown. A read error may explain this, as a much larger clone is one base away. CDR1 and CDR2 are read off the germline V gene (reference sequence) as LNHDA and SQIVND. Ends trimmed: V by 8 bases, J by 2 bases; bases unmatched to a gene: 8. Inclusive of the bounding cysteine and phenylalanine, the CDR3 is 15 residues long. The retained sequence is limited to the CDR3, 45 bases, with the frame set at the first base. Ophthalmopathy patients had moderately to severely active disease, Clinical Activity Score of at least 3, NOSPECS grade of at least 4, and disease duration under 3 months. Patients were excluded if they had other autoimmune diseases, uncontrolled infections, pregnancy or lactation. Diagnosis was based on clinical symptoms, serum thyroxine, TRAb, thyroid ultrasound and orbital computed tomography. Using Ficoll-Paque density gradient centrifugation, PBMCs were isolated from about 10 ml of fresh peripheral blood. Total RNA was extracted with Trizol reagent and quality-checked on an Agilent 2100 Bioanalyzer.

The sample is drawn from a study of Graves' ophthalmopathy and Graves' hyperthyroidism (dated by TCRdb to between 2018 and 2020). The study in broad terms: Peripheral blood was collected before any treatment was given, at the time of initial diagnosis. T-cell repertoires of thyroid tissue and blood were compared in five or six hyperthyroidism patients. In total, some 130 blood samples were TCR-sequenced: approximately 42 ophthalmopathy, under 85 hyperthyroidism and some 17 hyperthyroidism-to-ophthalmopathy patients. To explore V-J signatures that separate ophthalmopathy from hyperthyroidism, a discovery set of about a hundred patients was enrolled, consisting of fewer than 45 with ophthalmopathy and around 57 with stable hyperthyroidism. The independent validation cohort included 18 to 20 hyperthyroidism patients plus 17 patients who later progressed from hyperthyroidism to ophthalmopathy. Following sampling, methimazole starting at 30 mg daily was administered to hyperthyroidism patients, and high-dose intravenous methylprednisolone was administered to ophthalmopathy patients. The study used TCR beta repertoire signatures to distinguish Graves' ophthalmopathy from Graves' hyperthyroidism and to predict progression to ophthalmopathy.

On the study overall, not on this receptor specifically: Among expanded thyroid clonotypes with frequency above 0.001, most also showed up in blood, which suggests that blood repertoires may reflect the thyroid immune response. No statistical method was used to predetermine the sample size, and group allocation was not hidden from the investigators. In validation, the model predicted ophthalmopathy progression with about 70% sensitivity and less than 80% specificity; approximately 12 predicted patients were CT-confirmed with GO in a median of about 6.1 months. In cross-validation, the 13-signature model distinguished ophthalmopathy from stable hyperthyroidism with 85% to 90% sensitivity and almost 83% specificity, and in the test set the corresponding values were approximately 80% and 75%.

TCR beta CDR3 regions were amplified from RNA transcripts for repertoire sequencing. HTBI primers and the Qiagen OneStep RT-PCR kit were used in a first-round RT-PCR, which was followed by a second-round multiplex PCR, size selection and purification. Sequencing of the libraries was carried out on an Illumina HiSeq2000 in paired-end mode with 100 bp reads. In the source study's methods: SOAPnuke was used to process the reads, throwing out any read that had adapters, had uncalled bases, had a mean Phred below 15, or lacked an exact constant-primer or identifier match. COPE v1.2.5 was used to merge the high-quality paired reads. Unique nucleotide sequences were defined as clonotypes and aligned to IMGT TRB V, D and J references using MiTCR v1.1. Analysis was restricted to V-J combinations with a frequency above 0.0001, which covered just over 98% of repertoires. For each V-J combination, a TCR clonal expansion and chaos score was defined as the ratio of F50 clonal expansion to chaos observed in the TCRdist matrix. Features were reduced by Welch's t-statistics and random forest to about a dozen V-J combinations, which fed a naive Bayes classifier. The Morisita-Horn index was used to measure how similar the thyroid and blood repertoires were. Starting from the raw public reads, TCRdb applied fastp trimming at Q25, assembled clones with MiXCR and retained in-frame beta chains. Rows are combined by CDR3 protein, so each entry shows the most common genes and DNA. In this record, the V and J calls reflect TCRdb's handling and not the investigators' own analysis. The sample table records approximately 700,000 distinct CDR3 sequences; roughly two fifths of these occur just once. The ten most abundant clones make up 44% of the sample.

The rearrangement combines TRBV19 with TRBJ1-5, with TRBD1 matching 8 junction bases. The clonotype was recovered from an adult man with Graves' ophthalmopathy. Input material: peripheral blood. The DNA reads TGTGCCAGTCGAGACAGGGGCGTGGGCAATCAGCCCCAGCATTTT. This codes for CASRDRGVGNQPQHF.